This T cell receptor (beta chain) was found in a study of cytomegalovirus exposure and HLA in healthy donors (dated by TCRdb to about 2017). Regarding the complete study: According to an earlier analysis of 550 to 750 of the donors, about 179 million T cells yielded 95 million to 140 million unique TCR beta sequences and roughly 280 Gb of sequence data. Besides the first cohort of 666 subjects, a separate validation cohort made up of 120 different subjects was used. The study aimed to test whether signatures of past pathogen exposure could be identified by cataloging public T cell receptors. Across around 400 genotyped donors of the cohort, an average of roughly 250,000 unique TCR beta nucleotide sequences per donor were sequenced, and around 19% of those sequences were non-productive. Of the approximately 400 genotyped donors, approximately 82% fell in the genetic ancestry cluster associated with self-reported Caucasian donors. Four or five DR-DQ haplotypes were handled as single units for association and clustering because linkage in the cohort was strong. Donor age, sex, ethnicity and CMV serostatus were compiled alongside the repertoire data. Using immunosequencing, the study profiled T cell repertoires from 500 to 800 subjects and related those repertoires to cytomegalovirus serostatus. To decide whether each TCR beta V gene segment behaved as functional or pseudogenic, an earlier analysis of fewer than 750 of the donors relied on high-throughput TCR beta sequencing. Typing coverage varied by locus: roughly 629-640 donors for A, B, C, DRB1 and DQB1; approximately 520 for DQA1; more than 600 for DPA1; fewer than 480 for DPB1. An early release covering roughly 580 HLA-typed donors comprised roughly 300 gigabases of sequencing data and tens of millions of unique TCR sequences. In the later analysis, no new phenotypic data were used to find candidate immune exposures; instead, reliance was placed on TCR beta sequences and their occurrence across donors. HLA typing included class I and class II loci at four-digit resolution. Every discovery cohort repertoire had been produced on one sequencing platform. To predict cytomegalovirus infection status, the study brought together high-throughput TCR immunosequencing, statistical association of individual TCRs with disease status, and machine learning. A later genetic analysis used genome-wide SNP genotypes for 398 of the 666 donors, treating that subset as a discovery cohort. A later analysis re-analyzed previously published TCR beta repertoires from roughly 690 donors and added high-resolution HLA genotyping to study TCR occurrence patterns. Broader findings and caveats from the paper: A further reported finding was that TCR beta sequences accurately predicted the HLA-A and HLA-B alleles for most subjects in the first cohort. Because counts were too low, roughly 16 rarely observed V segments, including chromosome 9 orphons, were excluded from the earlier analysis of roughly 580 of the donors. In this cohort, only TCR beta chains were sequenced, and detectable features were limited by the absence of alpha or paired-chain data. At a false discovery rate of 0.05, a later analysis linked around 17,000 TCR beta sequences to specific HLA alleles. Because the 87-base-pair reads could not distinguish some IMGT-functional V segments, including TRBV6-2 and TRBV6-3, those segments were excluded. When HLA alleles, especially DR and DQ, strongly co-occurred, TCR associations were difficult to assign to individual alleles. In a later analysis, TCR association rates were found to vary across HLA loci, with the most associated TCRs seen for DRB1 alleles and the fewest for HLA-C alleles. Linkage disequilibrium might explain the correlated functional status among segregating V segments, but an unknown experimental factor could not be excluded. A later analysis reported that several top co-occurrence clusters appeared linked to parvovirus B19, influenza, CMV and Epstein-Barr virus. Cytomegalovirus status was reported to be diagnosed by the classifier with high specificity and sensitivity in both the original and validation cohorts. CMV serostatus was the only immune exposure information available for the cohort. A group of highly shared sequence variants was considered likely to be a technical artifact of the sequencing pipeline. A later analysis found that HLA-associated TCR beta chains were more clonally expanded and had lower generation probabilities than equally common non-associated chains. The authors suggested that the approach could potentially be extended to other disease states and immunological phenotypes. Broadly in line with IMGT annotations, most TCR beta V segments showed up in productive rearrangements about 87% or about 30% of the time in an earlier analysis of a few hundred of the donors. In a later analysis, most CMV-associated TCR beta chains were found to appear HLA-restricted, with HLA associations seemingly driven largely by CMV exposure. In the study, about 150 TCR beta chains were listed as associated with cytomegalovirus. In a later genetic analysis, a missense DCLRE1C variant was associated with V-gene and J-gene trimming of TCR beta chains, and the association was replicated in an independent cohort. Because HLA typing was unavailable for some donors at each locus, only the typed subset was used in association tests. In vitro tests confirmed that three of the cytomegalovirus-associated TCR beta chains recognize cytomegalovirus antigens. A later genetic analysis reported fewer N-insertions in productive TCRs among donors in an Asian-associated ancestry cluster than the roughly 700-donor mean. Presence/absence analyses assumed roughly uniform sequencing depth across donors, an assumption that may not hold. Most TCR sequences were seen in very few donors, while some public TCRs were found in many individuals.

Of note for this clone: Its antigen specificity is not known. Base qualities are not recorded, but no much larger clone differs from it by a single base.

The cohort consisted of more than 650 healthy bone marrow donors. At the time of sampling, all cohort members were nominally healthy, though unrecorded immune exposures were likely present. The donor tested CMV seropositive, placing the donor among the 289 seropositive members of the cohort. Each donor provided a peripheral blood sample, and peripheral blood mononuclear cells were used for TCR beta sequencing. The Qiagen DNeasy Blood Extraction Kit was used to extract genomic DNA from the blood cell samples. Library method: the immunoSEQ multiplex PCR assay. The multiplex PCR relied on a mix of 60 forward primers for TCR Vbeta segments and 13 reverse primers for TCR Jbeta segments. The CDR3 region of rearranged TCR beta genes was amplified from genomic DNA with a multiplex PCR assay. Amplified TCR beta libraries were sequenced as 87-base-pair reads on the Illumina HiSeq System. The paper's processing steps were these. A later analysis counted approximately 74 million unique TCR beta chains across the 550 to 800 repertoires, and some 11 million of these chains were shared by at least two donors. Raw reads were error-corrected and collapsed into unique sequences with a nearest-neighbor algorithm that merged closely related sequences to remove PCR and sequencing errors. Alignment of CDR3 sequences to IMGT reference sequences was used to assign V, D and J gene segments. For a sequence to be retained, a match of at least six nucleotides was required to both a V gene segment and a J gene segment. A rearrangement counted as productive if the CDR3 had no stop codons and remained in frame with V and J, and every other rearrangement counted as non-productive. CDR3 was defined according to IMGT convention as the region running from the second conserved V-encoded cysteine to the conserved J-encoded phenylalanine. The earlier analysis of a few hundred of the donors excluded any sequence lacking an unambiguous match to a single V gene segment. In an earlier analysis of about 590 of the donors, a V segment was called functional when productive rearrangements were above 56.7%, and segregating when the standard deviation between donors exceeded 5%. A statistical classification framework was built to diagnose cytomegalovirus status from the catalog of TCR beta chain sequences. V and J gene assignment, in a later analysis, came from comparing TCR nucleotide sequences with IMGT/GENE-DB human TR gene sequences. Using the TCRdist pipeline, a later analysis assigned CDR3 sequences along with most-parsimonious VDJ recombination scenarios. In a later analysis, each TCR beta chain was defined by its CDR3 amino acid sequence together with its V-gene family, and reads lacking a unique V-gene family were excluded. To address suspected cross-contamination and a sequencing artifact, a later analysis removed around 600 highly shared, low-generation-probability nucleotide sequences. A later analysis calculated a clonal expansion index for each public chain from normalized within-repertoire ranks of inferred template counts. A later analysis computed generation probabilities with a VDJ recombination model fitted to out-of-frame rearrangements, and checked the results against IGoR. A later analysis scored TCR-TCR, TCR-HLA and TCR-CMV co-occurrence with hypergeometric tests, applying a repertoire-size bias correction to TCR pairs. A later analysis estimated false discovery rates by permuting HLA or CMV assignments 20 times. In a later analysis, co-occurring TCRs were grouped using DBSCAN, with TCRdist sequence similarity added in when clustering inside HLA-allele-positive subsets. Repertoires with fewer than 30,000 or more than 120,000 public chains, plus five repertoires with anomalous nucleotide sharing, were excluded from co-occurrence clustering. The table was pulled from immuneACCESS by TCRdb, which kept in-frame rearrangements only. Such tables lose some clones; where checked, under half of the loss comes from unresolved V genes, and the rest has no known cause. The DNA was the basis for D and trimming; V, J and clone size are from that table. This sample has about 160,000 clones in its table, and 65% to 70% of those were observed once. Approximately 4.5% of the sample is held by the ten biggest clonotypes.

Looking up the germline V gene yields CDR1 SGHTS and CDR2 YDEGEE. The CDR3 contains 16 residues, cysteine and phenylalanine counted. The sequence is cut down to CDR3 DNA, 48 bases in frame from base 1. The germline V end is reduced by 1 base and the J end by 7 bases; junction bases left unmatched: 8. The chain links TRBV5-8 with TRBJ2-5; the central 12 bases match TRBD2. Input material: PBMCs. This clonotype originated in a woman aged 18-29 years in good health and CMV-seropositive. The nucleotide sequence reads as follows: TGTGCCAGCAGCTTGTTACTAGCGGGGGGCGAGTTGACCCAGTACTTC. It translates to CASSLLLAGGELTQYF.